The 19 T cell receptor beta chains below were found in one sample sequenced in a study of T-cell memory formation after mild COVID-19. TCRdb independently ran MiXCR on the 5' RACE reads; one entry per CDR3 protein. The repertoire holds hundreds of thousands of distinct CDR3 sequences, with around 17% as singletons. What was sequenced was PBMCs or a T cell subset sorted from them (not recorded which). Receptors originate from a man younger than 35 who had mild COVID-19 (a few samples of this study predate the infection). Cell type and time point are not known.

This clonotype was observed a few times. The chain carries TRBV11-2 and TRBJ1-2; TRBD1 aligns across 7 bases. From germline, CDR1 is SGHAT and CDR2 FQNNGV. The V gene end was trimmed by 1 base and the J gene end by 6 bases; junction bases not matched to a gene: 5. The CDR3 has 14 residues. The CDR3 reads CASSLGQGGHGYTF. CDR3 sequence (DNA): TGTGCCAGCAGCTTAGGACAGGGTGGTCATGGCTACACCTTC.

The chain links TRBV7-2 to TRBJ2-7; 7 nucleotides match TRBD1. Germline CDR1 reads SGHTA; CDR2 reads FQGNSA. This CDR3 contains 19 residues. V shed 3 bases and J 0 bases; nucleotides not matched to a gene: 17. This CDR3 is CASSLTKNSDRDHSYEQYV. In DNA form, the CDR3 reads TGTGCCAGCAGCTTGACGAAGAACTCTGACAGGGATCACTCCTACGAGCAGTACGTC.

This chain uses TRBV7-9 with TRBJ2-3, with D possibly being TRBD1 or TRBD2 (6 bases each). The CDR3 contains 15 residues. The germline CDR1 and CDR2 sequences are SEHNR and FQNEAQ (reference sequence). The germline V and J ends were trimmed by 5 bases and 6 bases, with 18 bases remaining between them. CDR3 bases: TGTGCCAGCAGCGAAAGAAGGGGGGCCGCGGATACGCAGTATTTT. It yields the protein CASSERRGAADTQYF.

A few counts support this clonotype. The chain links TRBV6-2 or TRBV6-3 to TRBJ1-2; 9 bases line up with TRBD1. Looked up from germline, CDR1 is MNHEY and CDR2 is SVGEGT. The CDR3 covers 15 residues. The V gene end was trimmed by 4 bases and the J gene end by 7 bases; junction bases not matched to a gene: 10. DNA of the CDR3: TGTGCCAGCAGTTCACCTGGGACAGGGCTGAGTGGCTACACCTTC. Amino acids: CASSSPGTGLSGYTF.

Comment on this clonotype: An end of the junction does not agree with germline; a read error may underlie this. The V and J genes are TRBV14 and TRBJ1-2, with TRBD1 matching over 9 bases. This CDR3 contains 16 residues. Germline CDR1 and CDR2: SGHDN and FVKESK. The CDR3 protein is CASSQVPGQGNYDYTF. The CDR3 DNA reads TGTGCCAGCAGCCAAGTACCGGGACAGGGTAACTATGACTACACCTTC.

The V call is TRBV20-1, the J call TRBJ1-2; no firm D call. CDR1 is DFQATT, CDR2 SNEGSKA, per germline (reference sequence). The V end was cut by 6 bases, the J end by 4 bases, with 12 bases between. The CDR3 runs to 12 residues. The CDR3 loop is CSAGSVTYGYTF. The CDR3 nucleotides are TGCAGTGCCGGCAGTGTCACCTATGGCTACACCTTC.

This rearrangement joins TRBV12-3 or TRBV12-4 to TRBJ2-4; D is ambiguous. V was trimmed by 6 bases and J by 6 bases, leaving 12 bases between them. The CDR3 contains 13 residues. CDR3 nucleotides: TGTGCCAGCAGCCCTCTAATTGGAAACATTCAGTACTTC. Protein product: CASSPLIGNIQYF.

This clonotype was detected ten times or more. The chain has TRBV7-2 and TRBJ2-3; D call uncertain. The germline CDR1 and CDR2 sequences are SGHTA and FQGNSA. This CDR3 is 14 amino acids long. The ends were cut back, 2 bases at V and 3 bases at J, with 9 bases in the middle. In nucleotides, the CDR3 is TGTGCCAGCAGCTTATCACGAGGAACAGATACGCAGTATTTT. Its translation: CASSLSRGTDTQYF.

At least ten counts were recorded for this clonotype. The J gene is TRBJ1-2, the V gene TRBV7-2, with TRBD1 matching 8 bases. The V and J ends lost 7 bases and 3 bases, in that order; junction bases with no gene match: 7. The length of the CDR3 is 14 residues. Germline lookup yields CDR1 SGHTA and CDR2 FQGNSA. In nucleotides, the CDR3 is TGTGCCAGCAAAGGGGACAGGAGGGACTATGGCTACACCTTC. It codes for CASKGDRRDYGYTF.

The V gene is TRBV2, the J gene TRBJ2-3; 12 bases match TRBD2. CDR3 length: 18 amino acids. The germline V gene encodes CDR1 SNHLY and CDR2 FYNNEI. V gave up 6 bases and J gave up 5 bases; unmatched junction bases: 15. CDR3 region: CASSRGLAGLRGRDTQYF. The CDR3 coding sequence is TGTGCCAGCAGCCGGGGACTAGCGGGCCTAAGAGGACGAGATACGCAGTATTTT.

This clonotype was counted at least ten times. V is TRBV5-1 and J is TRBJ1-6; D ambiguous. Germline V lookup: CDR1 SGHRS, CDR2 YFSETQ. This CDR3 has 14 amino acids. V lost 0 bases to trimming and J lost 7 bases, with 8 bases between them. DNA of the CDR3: TGCGCCAGCAGCTTGGACGGAGGGAATTCACCCCTCCACTTT. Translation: CASSLDGGNSPLHF.

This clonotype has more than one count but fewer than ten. This CDR3 reads CASSLAGSAGGQETQYF. DNA of the CDR3: TGCGCCAGCAGCTTGGCCGGGTCGGCGGGGGGGCAAGAGACCCAGTACTTC. V is TRBV5-1 and J is TRBJ2-5, with TRBD2 matching over 9 bases. The J segment lost 2 bases and the V segment lost 0 bases, leaving 8 bases of the junction unmatched. Germline V gene lookup returns CDR1 SGHRS and CDR2 YFSETQ. The CDR3 runs 17 residues.

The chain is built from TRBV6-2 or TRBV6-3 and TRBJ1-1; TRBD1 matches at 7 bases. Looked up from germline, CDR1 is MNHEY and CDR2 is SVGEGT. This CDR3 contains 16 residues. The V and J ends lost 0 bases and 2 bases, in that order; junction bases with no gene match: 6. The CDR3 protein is CASSYSPGGPNTEAFF. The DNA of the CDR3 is TGTGCCAGCAGTTACTCACCAGGGGGGCCTAACACTGAAGCTTTCTTT.

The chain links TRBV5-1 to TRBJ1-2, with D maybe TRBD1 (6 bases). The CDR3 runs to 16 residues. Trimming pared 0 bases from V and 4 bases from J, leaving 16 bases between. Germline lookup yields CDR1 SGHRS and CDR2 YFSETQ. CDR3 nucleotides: TGCGCCAGCAGCTTGGGGGGGCGCCGAGGGGGCTATGGCTACACCTTC. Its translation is CASSLGGRRGGYGYTF.

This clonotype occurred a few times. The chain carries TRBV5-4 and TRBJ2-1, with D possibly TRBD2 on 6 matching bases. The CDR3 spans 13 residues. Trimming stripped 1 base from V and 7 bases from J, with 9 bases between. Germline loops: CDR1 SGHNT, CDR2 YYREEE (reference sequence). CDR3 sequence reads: CASSLWGENEQFF. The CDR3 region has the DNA TGTGCCAGCAGCTTGTGGGGGGAGAATGAGCAGTTCTTC.

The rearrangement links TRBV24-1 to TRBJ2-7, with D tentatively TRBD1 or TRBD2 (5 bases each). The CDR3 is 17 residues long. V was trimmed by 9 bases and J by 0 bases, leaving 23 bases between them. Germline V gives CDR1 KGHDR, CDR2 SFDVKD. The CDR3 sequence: CATGVASDEGPSYEQYV. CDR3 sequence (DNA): TGTGCCACCGGAGTTGCGTCGGACGAGGGACCCTCCTACGAGCAGTACGTC.

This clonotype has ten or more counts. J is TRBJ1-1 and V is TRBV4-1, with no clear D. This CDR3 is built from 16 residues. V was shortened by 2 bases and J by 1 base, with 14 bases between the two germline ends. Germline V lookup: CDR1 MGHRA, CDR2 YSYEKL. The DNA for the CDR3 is TGCGCCAGCAGCCAACCCAGGAACCCCGAGAACACTGAAGCTTTCTTT. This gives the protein CASSQPRNPENTEAFF.

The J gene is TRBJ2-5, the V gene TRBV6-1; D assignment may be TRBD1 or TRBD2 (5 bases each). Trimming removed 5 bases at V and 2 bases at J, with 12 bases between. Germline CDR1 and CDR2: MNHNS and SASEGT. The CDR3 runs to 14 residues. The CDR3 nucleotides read TGTGCCAGCAGTAAATGGGGGATTCAAGAGACCCAGTACTTC. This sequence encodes CASSKWGIQETQYF.

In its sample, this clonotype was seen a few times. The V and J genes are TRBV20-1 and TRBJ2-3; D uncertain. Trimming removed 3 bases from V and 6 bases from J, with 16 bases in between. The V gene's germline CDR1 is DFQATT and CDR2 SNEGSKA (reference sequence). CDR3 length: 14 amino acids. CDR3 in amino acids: CSASPNSNGDTQYF. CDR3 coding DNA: TGCAGTGCTAGCCCCAACTCGAACGGGGATACGCAGTATTTT.